A selection of T cell receptor beta chains follows, all from one sample in a study of blood T cells in healthy people across ages. One entry per CDR3 protein results from TCRdb running MiXCR on the 5' RACE reads. Altogether around 1,000,000 distinct CDR3 sequences are present, 35% to 40% being singletons, with the ten largest covering about an eighth. The sample was blood. These receptors were taken from a man between 18 and 29 years old in good health. Each CDR3 is given with its conserved first and last residue. The D gene is left open where the match is weak. Where a row states a size, it is once, few, many or the class of an expanded clone; other rows omit it.

v_call: TRBV6-5
clone_size: NA
d_call: NA
j_call: TRBJ1-1
cdr3_nt: TGTGCCAGCAGTAGTTATAATTCGGGATTCACTGAAGCTTTCTTT
cdr3_aa: CASSSYNSGFTEAFF

v_call: TRBV7-2
clone_size: few
d_call: NA
j_call: TRBJ2-4
cdr3_nt: TGTGCCAGCAGCTCATTGGGGGGGCCCAAAAACATTCAGTACTTC
cdr3_aa: CASSSLGGPKNIQYF

v_call: TRBV7-9
clone_size: NA
d_call: NA
j_call: TRBJ2-1
cdr3_nt: TGTGCCAGCACCTCTCTGGCAGGGTCTACCTACAATGAGCAGTTCTTC
cdr3_aa: CASTSLAGSTYNEQFF

v_call: TRBV11-1
clone_size: NA
d_call: NA
j_call: TRBJ1-1
cdr3_nt: TGTGCCAGCAGCCGAACTACTCAGGGAAACACTGAAGCTTTCTTT
cdr3_aa: CASSRTTQGNTEAFF

v_call: TRBV20-1
clone_size: few
d_call: TRBD2
j_call: TRBJ2-3
cdr3_nt: TGCAGTGCCGCAAGCGGGGGGGAATTAGATACGCAGTATTTT
cdr3_aa: CSAASGGELDTQYF

v_call: TRBV24-1
clone_size: NA
d_call: NA
j_call: TRBJ2-5
cdr3_nt: TGTGCCACCAGTGATAACAGGGCGTTGAAGACCCAGTACTTC
cdr3_aa: CATSDNRALKTQYF

v_call: TRBV20-1
clone_size: NA
d_call: NA
j_call: TRBJ2-4
cdr3_nt: TGCAGTGCGAGTGGGGCAGGGAAAGCCAAAAACACTCAGTACTTC
cdr3_aa: CSASGAGKAKNTQYF

v_call: TRBV12-3/TRBV12-4
clone_size: few
d_call: TRBD1
j_call: TRBJ1-4
cdr3_nt: TGTGCCAGCACCTTGGACAGGGAAAAGAGAAAACTGTTTTTT
cdr3_aa: CASTLDREKRKLFF

v_call: TRBV4-1
clone_size: NA
d_call: NA
j_call: TRBJ2-7
cdr3_nt: TGCGCCAGCAGCCAACTGGGGACACCATCCTACGAGCAGTACTTC
cdr3_aa: CASSQLGTPSYEQYF

v_call: TRBV5-5
clone_size: NA
d_call: TRBD2
j_call: TRBJ2-5
cdr3_nt: TGTGCCAGCAGCTTGAATTCGCGGACTAGACAAGAGACCCAGTACTTC
cdr3_aa: CASSLNSRTRQETQYF

v_call: TRBV4-2
clone_size: NA
d_call: NA
j_call: TRBJ2-2
cdr3_nt: TGTGCCAGCAGTCAGGGGTACGGGGAGCTGTTTTTT
cdr3_aa: CASSQGYGELFF

v_call: TRBV3-1
clone_size: NA
d_call: NA
j_call: TRBJ2-1
cdr3_nt: TGTGCCAGCAGCCAAGATCCCGCCTCCTACAATGAGCAGTTCTTC
cdr3_aa: CASSQDPASYNEQFF

v_call: TRBV9
clone_size: few
d_call: NA
j_call: TRBJ2-5
cdr3_nt: TGTGCCAGCAGCGTAGATGGTCGGACCCAAGAGACCCAGTACTTC
cdr3_aa: CASSVDGRTQETQYF

v_call: TRBV6-2/TRBV6-3
clone_size: NA
d_call: TRBD1
j_call: TRBJ2-2
cdr3_nt: TGTGCCATTAAGGGGACAGACCCTATAGCGAGCACCGGGGAGCTGTTTTTT
cdr3_aa: CAIKGTDPIASTGELFF

v_call: TRBV20-1
clone_size: NA
d_call: NA
j_call: TRBJ2-5
cdr3_nt: TGCAGTACAACAGGGAGGTTGGAACAAGAGACCCAGTACTTC
cdr3_aa: CSTTGRLEQETQYF

v_call: TRBV18
clone_size: NA
d_call: NA
j_call: TRBJ2-7
cdr3_nt: TGTGCCAGCTCATCACTGCCGGGACTGAGCTCCTACAATGAGCAGTACTTC
cdr3_aa: CASSSLPGLSSYNEQYF

v_call: TRBV20-1
clone_size: few
d_call: TRBD2
j_call: TRBJ2-1
cdr3_nt: TGCAGTGCTAGAGATCCCTCCCTAGCGGCCCACAATGAGCAGTTCTTC
cdr3_aa: CSARDPSLAAHNEQFF

v_call: TRBV4-2
clone_size: NA
d_call: NA
j_call: TRBJ1-6
cdr3_nt: TGTGCCAGCAGCCAAGGGCCTAGGTCCAATTCACCCCTCCACTTT
cdr3_aa: CASSQGPRSNSPLHF

v_call: TRBV10-3
clone_size: many
d_call: TRBD1
j_call: TRBJ1-2
cdr3_nt: TGTGCCATCAGTGAGATTTTCAGGACAGGGTATGGCTACACCTTC
cdr3_aa: CAISEIFRTGYGYTF

v_call: TRBV5-5
clone_size: few
d_call: TRBD1
j_call: TRBJ2-4
cdr3_nt: TGTGCCAGCAGCTTGGTGGGGACAGAACTAGCCAAAAACATTCAGTACTTC
cdr3_aa: CASSLVGTELAKNIQYF

v_call: TRBV7-3
clone_size: NA
d_call: NA
j_call: TRBJ2-1
cdr3_nt: TGTGCCAGCAGCTTAGGCCCCCAGGACAAATACAATGAGCAGTTCTTC
cdr3_aa: CASSLGPQDKYNEQFF

v_call: TRBV12-3/TRBV12-4
clone_size: NA
d_call: NA
j_call: TRBJ1-2
cdr3_nt: TGTGCCAGCAGTTTCATCGCCCAGGGGCCTTCTGGCTACACCTTC
cdr3_aa: CASSFIAQGPSGYTF

v_call: TRBV6-6
clone_size: NA
d_call: TRBD1
j_call: TRBJ1-2
cdr3_nt: TGTGCCTCCCACCAAGGGGGAGACAGGGGCGGGGGCTACACCTTC
cdr3_aa: CASHQGGDRGGGYTF

v_call: TRBV3-1
clone_size: NA
d_call: NA
j_call: TRBJ2-1
cdr3_nt: TGTGCCAGCAGCTCCCTGAATACACCCGTAAGGTTCTTC
cdr3_aa: CASSSLNTPVRFF

v_call: TRBV3-1
clone_size: few
d_call: NA
j_call: TRBJ2-3
cdr3_nt: TGTGCCAGCAGCCAAGATCCTCGGGACACAGATACGCAGTATTTT
cdr3_aa: CASSQDPRDTDTQYF

v_call: TRBV25-1
clone_size: NA
d_call: NA
j_call: TRBJ1-6
cdr3_nt: TGTGCCAGCAGTTTGGACCCCTATAATTCACCCCTCCACTTT
cdr3_aa: CASSLDPYNSPLHF